The 16 T cell receptor beta chains in this list originate from one sample, sequenced in a study of blood T cell repertoires in COVID-19. Measured with immunoSEQ multiplex PCR; TCRdb has only the in-frame clones, and not every one. The table shows 35,000 to 45,000 clones, with around 90% occurring only once. Sequencing input: peripheral blood. The receptors originated from a man between 50 and 59 years old with COVID-19, enrolled during active disease.

In DNA, the CDR3 is TGTGCCAGTAGCTTTTCTTGGGACAGTACAAATCAGCCCCAGCATTTT. Translated, it gives CASSFSWDSTNQPQHF. V is TRBV19 and J is TRBJ1-5; 7 bases align to TRBD1. CDR3 length equals 16 residues. From germline, CDR1 is LNHDA and CDR2 SQIVND (reference sequence). Trimming took 6 bases from V and 4 from J; bases not matched to a gene: 12.

The chain recombines TRBV19 with TRBJ2-6; D possibly corresponds to TRBD1 (6 bases). Germline values: CDR1 LNHDA, CDR2 SQIVND (reference sequence). Trimming shortened V by 4 bases and J by 4 bases, and 20 bases separated the two germline ends. This CDR3 contains 18 residues. CDR3 nucleotides: TGTGCCAGTAGTAGAGGGACATCGGATTTCTCGGGGGCCAACGTCCTGACTTTC. Its translation: CASSRGTSDFSGANVLTF.

The rearrangement joins TRBV29-1 to TRBJ2-7, with 8 positions matching TRBD1. V was pared by 3 bases and J by 6 bases, with 4 bases of the junction left unmatched. The CDR3 is 12 residues long. Germline V CDR1 and CDR2: SQVTM, ANQGSEA. The DNA for the CDR3 is TGCAGCGTTGAGACAGGGGCTGGCGAGCAGTACTTC. Protein: CSVETGAGEQYF.

This chain links TRBV18 with TRBJ2-7; 8 nucleotides agree with TRBD1. The CDR3 has 15 residues. CDR1 is KGHSH and CDR2 is LQKENI in the germline V gene. The ends lost 2 bases at V and 4 bases at J; junction bases unmatched: 7. This chain's CDR3 is CASSPSDRVRYEQYF. The CDR3 DNA sequence: TGTGCCAGCTCACCATCGGACAGGGTCAGGTACGAGCAGTACTTC. Full variable domain (rest looked up from reference TRBV18 and TRBJ2-7): NAGVMQNPRHLVRRRGQEARLRCSPMKGHSHVYWYRQLPEEGLKFMVYLQKENIIDESGMPKERFSAEFPKEGPSILRIQQVVRGDSAAYFCASSPSDRVRYEQYFGPGTRLTVT.

There are a few counts of this clone. The chain joins TRBV5-4 to TRBJ2-5, with 7 bases fitting TRBD2. The CDR3 runs 14 residues. The V gene's germline CDR1 is SGHNT and CDR2 YYREEE (reference sequence). After removal of 7 bases from V and 4 bases from J, the junction contained 10 bases not matched to a gene. CDR3 sequence reads: CASGIAGVGETQYF. The CDR3 DNA follows: TGTGCCAGCGGGATCGCGGGAGTAGGAGAGACCCAGTACTTC.

The rearrangement joins TRBV19 to TRBJ2-4; 9 nucleotides align to TRBD2. This CDR3 has 13 residues. J gave up 10 bases and V 3 bases, and 4 bases lay outside the gene matches. Germline-derived CDR1 and CDR2 are LNHDA and SQIVND (reference sequence). CDR3 sequence reads: CASSIGLAQIQYF. The DNA of the CDR3 is TGTGCCAGTAGTATCGGACTAGCGCAGATTCAGTACTTC. Together with reference TRBV19 and TRBJ2-4, the CDR3 gives the full variable domain: DGGITQSPKYLFRKEGQNVTLSCEQNLNHDAMYWYRQDPGQGLRLIYYSQIVNDFQKGDIAEGYSVSREKKESFPLTVTSAQKNPTAFYLCASSIGLAQIQYFGAGTRLSVL.

The gene calls are TRBV5-1 and TRBJ2-5; 9 bases map to TRBD1. The length of the CDR3 is 15 residues. From germline, CDR1 is SGHRS and CDR2 YFSETQ. Unmatched junction bases numbered 3, after V lost 0 bases and J lost 3 bases. CDR3 coding DNA: TGCGCCAGCAGCTTGGGATGGACAGGGGAAGAGACCCAGTACTTC. Protein sequence: CASSLGWTGEETQYF. The full variable domain, rest sourced from reference TRBV5-1 and TRBJ2-5, is KAGVTQTPRYLIKTRGQQVTLSCSPISGHRSVSWYQQTPGQGLQFLFEYFSETQRNKGNFPGRFSGRQFSNSRSEMNVSTLELGDSALYLCASSLGWTGEETQYFGPGTRLLVL.

V gene TRBV11-2 combines with J gene TRBJ1-6; no reliable D call. The germline gives CDR1 SGHAT, CDR2 FQNNGV. Trimming stripped 0 bases from V and 7 bases from J, with 10 bases between. The CDR3 spans 15 residues. Here the CDR3 reads CASSLEGVGNSPLHF. The CDR3 nucleotides are TGTGCCAGCAGCTTAGAGGGAGTAGGCAATTCACCCCTCCACTTT.

This rearrangement joins TRBV19 to TRBJ1-5, with 11 bases identical to TRBD1. The trim removed 11 bases at V and 4 bases at J, leaving 7 bases unmatched. Germline lookup yields CDR1 LNHDA and CDR2 SQIVND (reference sequence). This CDR3 region has 14 residues. The CDR3 loop is CAVSGTGGNQPQHF. Written as DNA, the CDR3 is TGTGCCGTTTCCGGGACAGGGGGTAATCAGCCCCAGCATTTT. Together with reference TRBV19 and TRBJ1-5, the CDR3 gives the full variable domain: DGGITQSPKYLFRKEGQNVTLSCEQNLNHDAMYWYRQDPGQGLRLIYYSQIVNDFQKGDIAEGYSVSREKKESFPLTVTSAQKNPTAFYLCAVSGTGGNQPQHFGDGTRLSIL.

Concerning this clone: The junction and the germline gene differ at one end; a read error may be behind it. The J gene is TRBJ2-1, the V gene TRBV5-4; TRBD1 matches at 11 bases. The germline V gene encodes CDR1 SGHNT and CDR2 YYREEE (reference sequence). The CDR3 is 11 residues long. CDR3 bases: TGTGCCAGCAGCGCGGACAGGGGGCCGATCTTC. Amino acids: CASSADRGPIF.

The count of this clone is one. The V call is TRBV19, the J call TRBJ2-6; 7 nucleotides align to TRBD1. There are 17 residues in the CDR3. The V gene's germline CDR1 is LNHDA and CDR2 SQIVND (reference sequence). Trimming cost V 5 bases and J 0 bases; bases outside gene matches: 7. CDR3 amino acids: CASSLRTGNSGANVLTF. CDR3 DNA: TGTGCCAGTAGTCTTAGGACAGGCAACTCTGGGGCCAACGTCCTGACTTTC.

The rearrangement uses TRBV5-6 and TRBJ1-6, with D possibly matching TRBD1 (6 bases). Germline-derived CDR1 and CDR2 are SGHDT and YYEEEE. V was shortened by 2 bases and J by 9 bases, with 18 bases between the two germline ends. The CDR3 contains 16 residues. CDR3 protein: CASSLSAQGQVSPLHF. In DNA, the CDR3 is TGTGCCAGCAGCTTATCAGCTCAGGGGCAGGTTTCACCCCTCCACTTT.

The V call is TRBV6-1, the J call TRBJ1-1; 9 bases agree with TRBD1. Germline CDR1 reads MNHNS; CDR2 reads SASEGT. The CDR3 totals 15 residues. Unmatched junction bases numbered 12, after V lost 3 bases and J lost 10 bases. CDR3 region: CASSDRRGQGSRAFF. CDR3 coding DNA: TGTGCCAGCAGTGACCGGAGGGGACAGGGTTCAAGAGCTTTCTTT.

The J gene is TRBJ1-2, the V gene TRBV3-1 (or the pseudogene TRBV3-2), with 7 bases identical to TRBD1. This CDR3 is 16 amino acids long. Germline CDR1 LGHDT, CDR2 YNNKEL (reference sequence). Unmatched junction bases numbered 13, after V lost 1 base and J lost 8 bases. The CDR3 here is CASSQGARQGVLGYTF. The CDR3 DNA reads as TGTGCCAGCAGCCAAGGGGCGCGACAGGGCGTTTTAGGCTACACCTTC.

The rearrangement links TRBV10-3 to TRBJ2-7, with D possibly TRBD1 on 6 matching bases. The CDR3 has 15 residues. V was pared by 2 bases and J by 1 base, with 12 bases between. The germline V gene encodes CDR1 ENHRY and CDR2 SYGVKD. As DNA, the CDR3 is TGTGCCATCAGTGAGGAGAGGACAGCATCCTACGAGCAGTACTTC. It specifies CAISEERTASYEQYF.

V is TRBV11-3 and J is TRBJ2-1; no definite D call. Trimming shortened V by 0 bases and J by 6 bases, and 12 bases separated the two germline ends. This CDR3 is built from 15 residues. Germline loops: CDR1 SGHNT, CDR2 YENEEA. The CDR3, as DNA: TGTGCCAGCAGCTTAGATAGCCTAGTTGGCAATGAGCAGTTCTTC. Translating it yields CASSLDSLVGNEQFF.